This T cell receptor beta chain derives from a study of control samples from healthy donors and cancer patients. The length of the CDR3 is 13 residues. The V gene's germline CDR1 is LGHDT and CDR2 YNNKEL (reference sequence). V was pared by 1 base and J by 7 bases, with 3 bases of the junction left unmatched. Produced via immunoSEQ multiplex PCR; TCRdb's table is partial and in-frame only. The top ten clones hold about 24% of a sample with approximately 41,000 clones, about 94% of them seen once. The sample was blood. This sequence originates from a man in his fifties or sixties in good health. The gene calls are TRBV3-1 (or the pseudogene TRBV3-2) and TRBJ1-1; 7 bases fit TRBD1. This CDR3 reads CASSQGWTGEAFF. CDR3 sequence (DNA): TGTGCCAGCAGCCAAGGGTGGACAGGTGAAGCTTTCTTT.